The 23 T cell receptor beta chains below all came from one sample that was sequenced in a study of T cell repertoires in cytomegalovirus infection. One entry per CDR3 protein, called by TCRdb with MiXCR from the reads. The sample lists around 140,000 distinct CDR3 sequences; roughly 32% were seen once. These receptors lack a known antigen. The source was CD8+ T cells from cultured PBMCs, collected from culture after CMV antigen stimulation. The receptors stem from a human donor in good health (CMV status not recorded). Some clones in this sample may be carry-over from other donors' samples.

The chain is built from TRBV7-9 and TRBJ2-6; D perhaps matches TRBD1 (6 bases). CDR3 length: 16 amino acids. Germline V gene sequence: CDR1 SEHNR, CDR2 FQNEAQ (reference sequence). With 5 bases removed from V and 4 bases from J, the gap between germline ends came to 15 bases. CDR3 nucleotide sequence: TGTGCCAGCAGCCCCCGCCCAGGGGAAGGGGCCAACGTCCTGACTTTC. Its protein product is CASSPRPGEGANVLTF.

This clonotype was observed a few times. The chain has TRBV19 and TRBJ1-2; D ambiguous. V was cut by 3 bases and J by 9 bases, with 8 bases left in between. The CDR3 runs to 11 residues. Per germline, CDR1 LNHDA and CDR2 SQIVND (reference sequence). This chain's CDR3 is CASSIGESYTF. CDR3 in DNA: TGTGCCAGTAGTATTGGGGAGAGCTACACCTTC.

This clonotype has at least ten counts. The chain uses TRBV7-2 and TRBJ1-3; 8 nucleotides align to TRBD1. Germline V gene data show CDR1 as SGHTA and CDR2 as FQGNSA. This CDR3 has 13 amino acids. V shed 6 bases, J shed 4 bases, and the junction held 2 bases outside the gene matches. The CDR3, as DNA: TGTGCCAGCAGACAGGGGGGCGGAAACACCATATATTTT. It codes for CASRQGGGNTIYF.

The chain joins TRBV7-9 to TRBJ1-2; D unclear. The CDR3 contains 12 residues. With 5 bases removed from V and 6 bases from J, the gap between germline ends came to 10 bases. Germline assignment: CDR1 SEHNR and CDR2 FQNEAQ (reference sequence). Here the CDR3 reads CASSLADDGYTF. CDR3 sequence (DNA): TGTGCCAGCAGCCTGGCTGACGATGGCTACACCTTC.

J is TRBJ1-5 and V is TRBV2; D may be TRBD1 (5 bases). CDR3 length: 12 residues. Germline CDR1 is SNHLY and CDR2 is FYNNEI. Trimming left V 7 bases short and J 6 bases short, with 10 bases between. CDR3 DNA sequence: TGTGCCAGCAATCAGGGCGGTCAGCCCCAGCATTTT. Translated, it gives CASNQGGQPQHF.

The chain is built from TRBV27 and TRBJ1-2, with D tentatively TRBD1 (6 bases). Trimming shortened V by 1 base and J by 8 bases, and 17 bases separated the two germline ends. CDR3 length: 15 residues. Germline CDR1 MNHEY, CDR2 SMNVEV (reference sequence). The CDR3 bases are TGTGCCAGCAGTTTATGGAAGACAGGAGGCGGGGGCTACACCTTC. This sequence encodes CASSLWKTGGGGYTF.

Only a few counts were recorded for this clonotype. The chain couples TRBV27 to TRBJ1-1; 10 bases match TRBD1. Germline V gives CDR1 MNHEY, CDR2 SMNVEV (reference sequence). The CDR3 is 16 residues long. The trim removed 2 bases at V and 6 bases at J, leaving 9 bases unmatched. The CDR3 sequence is CASSLRFWDRGAEAFF. Written as DNA, the CDR3 is TGTGCCAGCAGTTTAAGGTTCTGGGACAGGGGTGCTGAAGCTTTCTTT.

The chain recombines TRBV11-2 with TRBJ2-7; a weak D match, TRBD2 (6 bases). This CDR3 is 15 amino acids long. Germline V gene lookup returns CDR1 SGHAT and CDR2 FQNNGV. V was cut by 0 bases and J by 3 bases, with 12 bases left in between. The CDR3 here is CASSLEFSGHYEQYF. In DNA form, the CDR3 reads TGTGCCAGCAGCTTAGAATTTAGCGGACACTACGAGCAGTACTTC.

V is TRBV5-6 and J is TRBJ1-1; D gene unclear. V gave up 0 bases and J gave up 4 bases, with 16 bases separating them. The CDR3 has 16 amino acids. Germline lookup yields CDR1 SGHDT and CDR2 YYEEEE. The CDR3 is CASSLAWEIDTTEAFF. The CDR3 nucleotides are TGTGCCAGCAGCTTGGCTTGGGAGATTGATACCACTGAAGCTTTCTTT. The full variable domain, with the rest looked up from reference TRBV5-6 and TRBJ1-1, is DAGVTQSPTHLIKTRGQQVTLRCSPKSGHDTVSWYQQALGQGPQFIFQYYEEEERQRGNFPDRFSGHQFPNYSSELNVNALLLGDSALYLCASSLAWEIDTTEAFFGQGTRLTVV.

V usage is TRBV6-6 and J usage is TRBJ1-5; maybe TRBD1 (5 bases). CDR1 and CDR2 from the germline V gene are MNHNY and SVGAGI (reference sequence). This CDR3 contains 13 residues. The germline V and J ends were trimmed by 8 bases and 3 bases, with 11 bases remaining between them. The CDR3 is CASGHRSNQPQHF. CDR3 DNA: TGTGCCAGCGGGCACAGGTCCAATCAGCCCCAGCATTTT.

The V gene is TRBV2, the J gene TRBJ2-2, with D perhaps TRBD2 (5 bases). This CDR3 has 14 amino acids. V lost 7 bases to trimming and J lost 2 bases, with 11 bases between them. Germline V lookup: CDR1 SNHLY, CDR2 FYNNEI. The CDR3 loop reads CASKRYGNTGELFF. The CDR3 nucleotides read TGTGCCAGCAAGCGGTACGGAAACACCGGGGAGCTGTTTTTT.

This clonotype was seen more than once but under ten times. This chain uses TRBV19 with TRBJ2-1, with 9 bases identical to TRBD1. This CDR3 is 18 amino acids long. The germline gives CDR1 LNHDA, CDR2 SQIVND (reference sequence). V lost 1 base to trimming and J lost 8 bases; unmatched junction nucleotides: 15. The CDR3: CASSIGLLGQGIEHEQFF. CDR3 nucleotides: TGTGCCAGTAGTATAGGTCTTTTAGGACAGGGGATTGAGCATGAGCAGTTCTTC.

This clonotype was counted many times. The chain combines TRBV6-1 with TRBJ1-5, with D possibly being TRBD1 (5 bases). The CDR3 runs to 15 residues. The germline V gene encodes CDR1 MNHNS and CDR2 SASEGT. V lost 6 bases and J lost 5, with 17 bases in between. CDR3 DNA: TGTGCCAGCAGCCGGGACCCAGGAGGTGATCAGCCCCAGCATTTT. Protein sequence: CASSRDPGGDQPQHF.

The CDR3 DNA reads TGTGCCAGCAGCCCTACAGGGGCCGGAAACACCATATATTTT. Translation gives CASSPTGAGNTIYF. The chain is built from TRBV5-6 and TRBJ1-3, with 7 bases fitting TRBD1. Germline V lookup: CDR1 SGHDT, CDR2 YYEEEE. Trimming cost V 4 bases and J 4 bases; bases outside gene matches: 5. The CDR3 spans 14 residues.

CDR3 sequence (DNA): TGTGCCAGCCTCCTCGGGGGGGCACTTGGCTACACCTTC. It codes for CASLLGGALGYTF. This chain joins TRBV6-6 and TRBJ1-2; D possibly corresponds to TRBD1 (6 bases). Germline V gene data show CDR1 as MNHNY and CDR2 as SVGAGI (reference sequence). V was shortened by 8 bases and J by 7 bases, with 17 bases between the two germline ends. This CDR3 is 13 amino acids long.

This clonotype was observed at least ten times. The V and J genes are TRBV6-1 and TRBJ1-3; D ambiguous. The CDR3 sequence is 15 residues long. Trimming took 3 bases from V and 1 from J, leaving 10 bases between them. Germline values: CDR1 MNHNS, CDR2 SASEGT. The CDR3 region has the DNA TGTGCCAGCAGTGACGTCGGAGCATCTGGAAACACCATATATTTT. Its translation: CASSDVGASGNTIYF.

This chain uses TRBV27 with TRBJ2-1, with a weak D call TRBD1 (5 bases). The CDR3 extends over 14 amino acids. Per the germline V gene, CDR1 is MNHEY and CDR2 is SMNVEV (reference sequence). Trimming cost V 4 bases and J 4 bases, with 11 bases left between them. The CDR3: CASSSGLGYNEQFF. For the CDR3, the DNA is TGTGCCAGCAGTTCAGGGTTAGGATACAATGAGCAGTTCTTC.

This chain connects TRBV27 to TRBJ1-2; tentative D call: TRBD1 (6 bases). Trimming took 3 bases from V and 6 from J, leaving 14 bases between them. The CDR3 has 14 amino acids. The V gene's germline CDR1 is MNHEY and CDR2 SMNVEV (reference sequence). The CDR3 is CASSFQGRQDGYTF. The CDR3 DNA follows: TGTGCCAGCAGTTTTCAGGGGAGGCAGGATGGCTACACCTTC.

This chain links TRBV4-1 with TRBJ1-6; 9 bases are shared with TRBD1. V dropped 3 bases and J dropped 7; count of bases not matched to a gene: 4. The CDR3 has 15 residues. Germline CDR1 reads MGHRA; CDR2 reads YSYEKL. In DNA, the CDR3 is TGCGCCAGCAGCCAGGTCGACAGGGGGAATTCACCCCTCCACTTT. Translating it yields CASSQVDRGNSPLHF.

This clonotype has more than one count but fewer than ten. The J gene is TRBJ2-1, the V gene TRBV7-9; D unresolved. The CDR3 runs 14 residues. Trimming removed 1 base from V and 4 bases from J, with 8 bases in between. Germline assignment: CDR1 SEHNR and CDR2 FQNEAQ (reference sequence). The CDR3: CASSLVTDYNEQFF. The CDR3 DNA reads as TGTGCCAGCAGCTTAGTAACGGATTACAATGAGCAGTTCTTC. Full variable domain (missing parts from reference TRBV7-9 and TRBJ2-1): DTGVSQNPRHKITKRGQNVTFRCDPISEHNRLYWYRQTLGQGPEFLTYFQNEAQLEKSRLLSDRFSAERPKGSFSTLEIQRTEQGDSAMYLCASSLVTDYNEQFFGPGTRLTVL.

The rearrangement links TRBV6-1 to TRBJ1-5; D is possibly TRBD1 (5 bases). V was clipped by 6 bases and J by 0 bases, with 9 bases between them. The CDR3 is 14 amino acids. Germline-derived CDR1 and CDR2 are MNHNS and SASEGT. The CDR3 bases are TGTGCCAGCAGCCGACAGAATAGCAATCAGCCCCAGCATTTT. It is translated as CASSRQNSNQPQHF.

In this sample, this clonotype is medium-sized. The chain combines TRBV12-3 or TRBV12-4 with TRBJ2-1; 10 nucleotides align to TRBD2. The CDR3 contains 16 residues. Unmatched junction bases numbered 8, after V lost 4 bases and J lost 5 bases. The CDR3 loop is CASSSVPLAGHNEQFF. In DNA, the CDR3 is TGTGCCAGCAGTTCCGTTCCACTAGCGGGGCACAATGAGCAGTTCTTC.

This clonotype was counted many times. This chain uses TRBV7-8 with TRBJ1-6; D not certain. The germline V and J ends were trimmed by 2 bases and 8 bases, with 10 bases remaining between them. The germline CDR1 and CDR2 sequences are SGHVS and FQNEAQ. This CDR3 has 14 amino acids. CDR3 sequence: CASSLNPGYSPLHF. The CDR3 DNA follows: TGTGCCAGCAGCTTAAACCCTGGGTATTCACCCCTCCACTTT. Combining the CDR3 with reference TRBV7-8 and TRBJ1-6 gives the whole variable domain GAGVSQSPRYKVAKRGQDVALRCDPISGHVSLFWYQQALGQGPEFLTYFQNEAQLDKSGLPSDRFFAERPEGSVSTLKIQRTQQEDSAVYLCASSLNPGYSPLHFGNGTRLTVT.